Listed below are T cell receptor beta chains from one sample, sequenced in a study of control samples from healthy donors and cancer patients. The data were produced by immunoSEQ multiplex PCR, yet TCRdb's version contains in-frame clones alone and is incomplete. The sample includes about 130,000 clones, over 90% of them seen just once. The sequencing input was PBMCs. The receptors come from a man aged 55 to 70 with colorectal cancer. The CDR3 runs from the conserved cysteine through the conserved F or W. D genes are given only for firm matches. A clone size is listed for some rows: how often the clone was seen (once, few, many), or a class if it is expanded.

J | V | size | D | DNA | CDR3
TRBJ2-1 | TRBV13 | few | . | TGTGCCAGCAGCTTAAAGAGTAACAGGGACTTTAACAATGAGCAGTTCTTC | CASSLKSNRDFNNEQFF
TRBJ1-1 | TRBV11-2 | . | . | TGTGCCAGCAGGGGGGCCTACAGGGAAGCTTTCTTT | CASRGAYREAFF
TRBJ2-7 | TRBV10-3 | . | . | TGTGCCATCAGTGGGGCAGAGAGGTCCTACGAGCAGTACTTC | CAISGAERSYEQYF
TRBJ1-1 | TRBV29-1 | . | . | TGCAGCGTCGCTGAAAGGGTGGGCACTGAAGCTTTCTTT | CSVAERVGTEAFF
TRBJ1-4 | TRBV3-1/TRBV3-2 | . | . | TGTGCCAGCAGCGCACGGAACCGCGGAAAACTGTTTTTT | CASSARNRGKLFF
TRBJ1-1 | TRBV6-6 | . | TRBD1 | TGTGCCAGCAGTTACTCGCGACAGGGGAACTCTGAAGCTTTCTTT | CASSYSRQGNSEAFF
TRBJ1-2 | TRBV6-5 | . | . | TGTGCCAGCAGCCAGCCCGACCTGTGGGGCTACACCTTC | CASSQPDLWGYTF
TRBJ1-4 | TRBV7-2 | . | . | TGTGCCAGCAGCTTAAGAGGGGCGCGTTTATTCCCGGAAAAACTGTTTTTT | CASSLRGARLFPEKLFF
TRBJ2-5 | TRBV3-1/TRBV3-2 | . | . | TGTGCCAGCAGCCAAATTGCCAGGCCGGAGACCCGGTACTTC | CASSQIARPETRYF
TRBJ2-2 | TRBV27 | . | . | TGTGCCAGCAAAGGTGGGGCGAACACCGGGGAGCTGTTTTTT | CASKGGANTGELFF
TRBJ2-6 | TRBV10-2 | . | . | TGCGCCAGCAGTGAAGGAGACAGACTTTCTGGGGCCAACGTCCTGACTTTC | CASSEGDRLSGANVLTF
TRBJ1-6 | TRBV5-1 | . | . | TGCGCCAGCAGCTTGGGTGATCGGGGAAGTTCACCCCTCCACTTT | CASSLGDRGSSPLHF
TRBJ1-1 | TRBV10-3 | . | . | TGTGCCATCAAAGCAGATCTGAACACTGAAGCTTTCTTT | CAIKADLNTEAFF
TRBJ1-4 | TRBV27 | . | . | TGTGCCAGCAGTTCGTCAACTAATGAAAAACTGTTTTTT | CASSSSTNEKLFF
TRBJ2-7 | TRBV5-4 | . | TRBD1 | TGTGCCAGCCACTTCCGGGACAGGGGCTACGAGCAGTACTTC | CASHFRDRGYEQYF
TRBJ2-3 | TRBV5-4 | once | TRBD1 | TGTGCCAGCAGCCCGGAGCCGGGGCAGGGGGCGCAGTATTTT | CASSPEPGQGAQYF
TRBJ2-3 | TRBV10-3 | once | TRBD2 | TGTGCCATCACTAGCGGGGGGACCACAGATACGCAGTATTTT | CAITSGGTTDTQYF
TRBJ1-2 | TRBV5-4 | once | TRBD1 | TGTGCCAGCAGCCTGAGTCCGGACAGGGACTATGGCTACACCTTC | CASSLSPDRDYGYTF
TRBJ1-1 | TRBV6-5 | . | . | TGTGCCAGCAGTTACGGGGCGAAGGGAGAAGGCCAGGGAGCTTTCTTT | CASSYGAKGEGQGAFF
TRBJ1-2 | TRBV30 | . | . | TGTGCCTGGAGCGACAATCTCAGGGGAGATGGCTACACCTTC | CAWSDNLRGDGYTF
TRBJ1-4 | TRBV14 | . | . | TGTGCCAGCAGCCAAGTCATAGCAACTAATGAAAAACTGTTTTTT | CASSQVIATNEKLFF
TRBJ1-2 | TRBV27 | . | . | TGTGCCAGCAGTTTAAGACAGAACTATGGCTACACCTTC | CASSLRQNYGYTF
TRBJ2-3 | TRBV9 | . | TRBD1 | TGTGCCAGCAGCGCGACAGGGGCCTACACAGATACGCAGTATTTT | CASSATGAYTDTQYF
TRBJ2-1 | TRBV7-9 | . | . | TGTGCCAGCAGCTTAGGGAACAGGGAGAGGTTCTTC | CASSLGNRERFF
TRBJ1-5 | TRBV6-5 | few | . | TGTGCCAGCAGTTACGCGTGGGGGGCGAATCAGCCCCAGCATTTT | CASSYAWGANQPQHF
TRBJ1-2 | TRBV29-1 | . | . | TGCAGCGTCGACGACGTGGGCTATGGCTACACCTTC | CSVDDVGYGYTF
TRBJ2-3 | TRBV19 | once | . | TGTGCCAGTAGTACCTGGGGCGCTGGGGCAGATACGCAGTATTTT | CASSTWGAGADTQYF
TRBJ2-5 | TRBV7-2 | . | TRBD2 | TGTGCCAGCACCTACCCGAGCGGGGGGGCCCGGGAGACCCAGTACTTC | CASTYPSGGARETQYF
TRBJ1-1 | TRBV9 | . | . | TGTGCCAGCAGCGCTGCGGGGATGAACACTGAAGCTTTCTTT | CASSAAGMNTEAFF
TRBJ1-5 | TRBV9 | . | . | TGTGCCAGCAGCGTAGGAAGTAGCAATCAGCCCCAGCATTTT | CASSVGSSNQPQHF
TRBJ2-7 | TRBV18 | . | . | TGTGCCAGCTCAATAGCAATCGGGGGATCTCCACAGGACGAGCAGTACTTC | CASSIAIGGSPQDEQYF
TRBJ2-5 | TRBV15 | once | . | TGTGCCACCAGCAGAGATCGGGGGGCGGAGACCCAGTACTTC | CATSRDRGAETQYF
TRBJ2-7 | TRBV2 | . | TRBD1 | TGTGCCAGCAGGGTTGGACAGGGGGTTTTCTACGAGCAGTACTTC | CASRVGQGVFYEQYF
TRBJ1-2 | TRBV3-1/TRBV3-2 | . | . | TGTGCCAGCAGCCAAGACGCCCTAACCCAAAGGAGGGATGGCTACACCTTC | CASSQDALTQRRDGYTF
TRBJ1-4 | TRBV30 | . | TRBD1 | TGTGCCTGGAACCCCGGGACAGGCAGGGAAAAACTGTTTTTT | CAWNPGTGREKLFF
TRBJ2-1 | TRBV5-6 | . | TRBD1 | TGTGCCAGCAGCGACCCGGGACAGGGATACAATGAGCAGTTCTTC | CASSDPGQGYNEQFF
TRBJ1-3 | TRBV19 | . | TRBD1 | TGTGCCAGTAGTTCGCCAGGGGGCCCCTCTGGAAACACCATATATTTT | CASSSPGGPSGNTIYF
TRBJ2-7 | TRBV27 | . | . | TGTGCCAGCAGTTTAGACACTACCTACGAGCAGTACTTC | CASSLDTTYEQYF
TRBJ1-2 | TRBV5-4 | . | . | TGTGCCAGCAGCCACTTAGACACTAACTATGGCTACACCTTC | CASSHLDTNYGYTF
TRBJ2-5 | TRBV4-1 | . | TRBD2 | TGCGCCAGCAGCCAAGTCGGGACTAGCGGGGTCCAAGAGACCCAGTACTTC | CASSQVGTSGVQETQYF
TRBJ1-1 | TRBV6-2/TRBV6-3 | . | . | TGTGCCAGCAGTTATCTCCCGGTGGGGGGCACTGAAGCTTTCTTT | CASSYLPVGGTEAFF
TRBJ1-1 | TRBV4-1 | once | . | TGCGCCAGCAGCCCTGGGCCGGACAGACCGAACACTGAAGCTTTCTTT | CASSPGPDRPNTEAFF
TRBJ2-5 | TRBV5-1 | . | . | TGCGCCAGCAGCTTGACCGGGACAACCGAAGAGACCCAGTACTTC | CASSLTGTTEETQYF
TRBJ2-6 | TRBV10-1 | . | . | TGCGCCAGCCTACTGCCCCCCGTCGGTGGGATTTCTGGGGCCAACGTCCTGACTTTC | CASLLPPVGGISGANVLTF
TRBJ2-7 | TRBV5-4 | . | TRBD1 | TGTGCCAGCAGCTCCGGGACAGTCTCCTACGAGCAGTACTTC | CASSSGTVSYEQYF
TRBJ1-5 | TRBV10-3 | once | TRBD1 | TGTGCCATCAGTGCACAGGGGGCCGGCAATCAGCCCCAGCATTTT | CAISAQGAGNQPQHF